Following are 21 T cell receptor beta chains from one sample sequenced in a study of regulatory T cells in long-lasting Graves disease. Making the TCR library involved RNA that had been extracted from PBMCs. TCRdb itself ran the reads through MiXCR, one entry per CDR3 protein. The sample has 750 to 850 distinct CDR3 sequences; 84% are singletons. The sample in question was peripheral blood mononuclear cells (PBMCs), obtained with antithyroid drug treatment, in newly diagnosed or persistent Graves disease (not recorded which). The receptors were gathered from a man aged 35 to 55 with Graves disease.

The chain employs TRBV2 and TRBJ1-2; D is ambiguous. Trimming took off 4 bases at V and 4 bases at J, with 7 bases between the two ends. Per germline, CDR1 SNHLY and CDR2 FYNNEI. The CDR3 covers 12 residues. The CDR3 region is CASSALVYGYTF. For the CDR3, the DNA is TGTGCCAGCAGTGCCCTAGTCTATGGCTACACCTTC.

The chain joins TRBV19 to TRBJ2-7, with 8 bases lining up with TRBD1. In germline, CDR1 is LNHDA, CDR2 SQIVND (reference sequence). The CDR3 consists of 14 residues. V shed 4 bases, J shed 5 bases, and the junction held 7 bases outside the gene matches. CDR3 region: CASSTGQAVNEQYF. The CDR3, as DNA: TGTGCCAGTAGTACGGGACAGGCGGTCAACGAGCAGTACTTC.

This clonotype appeared a single time. The genes are TRBV29-1 and TRBJ2-5; D unresolved. Germline assignment: CDR1 SQVTM and CDR2 ANQGSEA. The length of the CDR3 is 10 residues. With 5 bases removed from V and 1 base from J, the gap between germline ends came to 2 bases. The CDR3 nucleotides read TGCAGCGTTTTCCAAGAGACCCAGTACTTC. Protein product: CSVFQETQYF. The full variable domain, in which reference TRBV29-1 and TRBJ2-5 provide the parts outside the CDR3, is SAVISQKPSRDICQRGTSLTIQCQVDSQVTMMFWYRQQPGQSLTLIATANQGSEATYESGFVIDKFPISRPNLTFSTLTVSNMSPEDSSIYLCSVFQETQYFGPGTRLLVL.

The chain is built from TRBV19 and TRBJ1-1; no reliable D call. Germline V gene data show CDR1 as LNHDA and CDR2 as SQIVND (reference sequence). The CDR3 covers 14 residues. Trimming left V 3 bases short and J 1 base short, with 9 bases between. The CDR3 reads CASSIALTNTEAFF. The CDR3 DNA sequence: TGTGCCAGTAGTATTGCCCTCACGAACACTGAAGCTTTCTTT.

The rearrangement joins TRBV7-2 to TRBJ2-7; D call uncertain. This CDR3 comprises 11 residues. Trimming removed 0 bases at V and 5 bases at J, with 2 bases between. CDR1 is SGHTA and CDR2 is FQGNSA in the germline V gene. CDR3 loop: CASSLANEQYF. The DNA for the CDR3 is TGTGCCAGCAGCTTAGCGAACGAGCAGTACTTC.

Regarding this clonotype: No conserved phenylalanine or tryptophan is present at the end of the CDR3, so a read error is the likely explanation. The V and J genes are TRBV6-5 and TRBJ2-7; 14 bases fit TRBD2. Trimming removed 5 bases from V and 5 bases from J; junction bases left unmatched: 8. CDR1 and CDR2 from the germline V gene are MNHEY and SVGAGI. This CDR3 is 16 amino acids long. CDR3 nucleotides: TGTGCCAGCAGTGTTTATCCGGGACTAGCGGGAGACGAGCAGTACATC. Translation gives CASSVYPGLAGDEQYI.

This chain uses TRBV29-1 with TRBJ2-7; 8 bases line up with TRBD2. The CDR3 runs to 14 residues. Germline trimming cut 8 bases from V and 1 base from J; bases unmatched to any gene: 10. Germline V gene sequence: CDR1 SQVTM, CDR2 ANQGSEA. The CDR3 spells CSPRGGGSSYEQYF. The CDR3 region has the DNA TGCAGCCCCCGGGGGGGAGGCAGTTCCTACGAGCAGTACTTC.

The rearrangement links TRBV4-1 to TRBJ2-7; possibly TRBD1 for D (6 bases). The CDR3 has 15 amino acids. Looked up from germline, CDR1 is MGHRA and CDR2 is YSYEKL. V was trimmed by 0 bases and J by 2 bases, leaving 11 bases between them. As DNA, the CDR3 is TGCGCCAGCAGCCAAGAGAGACAGGCCACCTACGAGCAGTACTTC. It codes for CASSQERQATYEQYF.

The rearrangement uses TRBV28 and TRBJ2-7; D may be TRBD1 (5 bases). Germline lookup yields CDR1 MDHEN and CDR2 SYDVKM. CDR3 length equals 12 residues. V lost 6 bases to trimming and J lost 4 bases, with 10 bases between them. CDR3 coding DNA: TGTGCCAGCAGCATAGGACATTACGAGCAGTACTTC. It specifies CASSIGHYEQYF. Based on the CDR3 plus reference TRBV28 and TRBJ2-7, the full variable domain is DVKVTQSSRYLVKRTGEKVFLECVQDMDHENMFWYRQDPGLGLRLIYFSYDVKMKEKGDIPEGYSVSREKKERFSLILESASTNQTSMYLCASSIGHYEQYFGPGTRLTVT.

This clonotype was seen only once. The chain uses TRBV6-1 and TRBJ2-3; 12 bases agree with TRBD2. This CDR3 has 15 amino acids. J was trimmed by 5 bases and V by 8 bases; bases with no gene match: 8. Germline CDR1 MNHNS, CDR2 SASEGT. The CDR3 spells CASVRLAGVKDTQYF. The CDR3 DNA is TGTGCCAGCGTCAGACTAGCGGGAGTGAAAGATACGCAGTATTTT.

The chain employs TRBV23-1 and TRBJ2-7, with 9 bases identical to TRBD1. TRBV23-1 is designated an ORF whose function remains uncertain. V was clipped by 6 bases and J by 3 bases; unmatched bases: 6. The CDR3 totals 14 residues. CDR3 sequence (DNA): TGCGCCAGCAGAACCGGGACAGGGCGCTACGAGCAGTACTTC. It encodes CASRTGTGRYEQYF.

This rearrangement joins TRBV10-2 to TRBJ1-1, with 9 bases matching TRBD1. V lost 6 bases, J lost 4 bases, and 0 bases stayed unmatched. This CDR3 is built from 12 residues. The germline gives CDR1 WSHSY, CDR2 SAAADI. The CDR3 here is CASRQGATEAFF. The DNA for the CDR3 is TGCGCCAGCAGACAGGGGGCCACTGAAGCTTTCTTT.

V is TRBV5-4 and J is TRBJ2-1; possibly TRBD2 for D (6 bases). CDR3 length: 16 amino acids. Trimming pared 4 bases from V and 0 bases from J, leaving 14 bases between. CDR1 is SGHNT and CDR2 is YYREEE in the germline V gene (reference sequence). CDR3 residues: CASSTPDYSSYNEQFF. The CDR3 nucleotides read TGTGCCAGCAGCACACCGGACTATAGCTCCTACAATGAGCAGTTCTTC.

This chain uses TRBV24-1 with TRBJ2-3; 9 bases are shared with TRBD2. The CDR3 has 14 amino acids. V lost 4 bases and J lost 5; bases outside the gene matches: 3. Germline values: CDR1 KGHDR, CDR2 SFDVKD. The CDR3 is CATSDDSGRDTQYF. The DNA of the CDR3 is TGTGCCACCAGTGACGATAGCGGGAGAGATACGCAGTATTTT.

The chain couples TRBV6-1 to TRBJ1-5; possible D gene TRBD1, 6 bases. Trimming stripped 7 bases from V and 0 bases from J, with 10 bases between. The CDR3 covers 14 residues. In germline, CDR1 is MNHNS, CDR2 SASEGT. CDR3 sequence reads: CASKQQGSNQPQHF. The CDR3 coding sequence is TGTGCCAGCAAGCAACAGGGTAGCAATCAGCCCCAGCATTTT.

The chain links TRBV7-9 to TRBJ1-2; D is unclear. This CDR3 contains 13 residues. Deletions cut 4 bases from V and 10 bases from J, with 16 bases between. CDR1 is SEHNR and CDR2 is FQNEAQ in the germline V gene (reference sequence). The CDR3 here is CASSSGPLSDYTF. CDR3 sequence (DNA): TGTGCCAGCAGCTCGGGCCCTCTTTCAGACTACACCTTC.

The J gene is TRBJ2-1, the V gene TRBV19, with a possible D match to TRBD2 (6 bases). V lost 2 bases, J lost 1 base, and 12 bases lay in between. Looked up from germline, CDR1 is LNHDA and CDR2 is SQIVND (reference sequence). The CDR3 spans 16 residues. The chain's CDR3 is CASSIRREASYNEQFF. The CDR3 nucleotides are TGTGCCAGTAGTATACGGCGGGAAGCGTCCTACAATGAGCAGTTCTTC.

This clonotype came up a few times. V usage is TRBV29-1 and J usage is TRBJ2-7, with D possibly being TRBD1 (5 bases). From germline, CDR1 is SQVTM and CDR2 ANQGSEA. This CDR3 is built from 13 residues. The ends were cut back, 6 bases at V and 0 bases at J, with 12 bases in the middle. CDR3 sequence reads: CSVQGASSYEQYF. CDR3 sequence (DNA): TGCAGCGTCCAAGGGGCAAGCTCCTACGAGCAGTACTTC.

This chain uses TRBV20-1 with TRBJ2-7; no reliable D call. This CDR3 contains 15 residues. Trimming took off 0 bases at V and 3 bases at J, with 15 bases between the two ends. Germline loops: CDR1 DFQATT, CDR2 SNEGSKA (reference sequence). The CDR3 spells CSAREKGLFYYEQYF. CDR3 DNA sequence: TGCAGTGCTAGAGAAAAGGGCCTCTTTTACTACGAGCAGTACTTC.

The V call is TRBV3-1, the J call TRBJ1-2; D unresolved. The CDR3 runs 13 residues. V was trimmed by 1 base and J by 3 bases, leaving 6 bases between them. The germline V gene has CDR1 LGHDT and CDR2 YNNKEL (reference sequence). Written as DNA, the CDR3 is TGTGCCAGCAGCCAAGGAACACACTATGGCTACACCTTC. Its protein product is CASSQGTHYGYTF.

The V and J genes are TRBV7-3 and TRBJ2-1; D might be TRBD1 (6 bases). Trimming pared 5 bases from V and 7 bases from J, leaving 24 bases between. This CDR3 spans 17 amino acids. The germline gives CDR1 SGHTA, CDR2 FQGTGA. The CDR3 nucleotides are TGTGCCAGCAGCAGGGGGTCGGGCGGGTCGCTTGTGAATGAGCAGTTCTTC. It is translated as CASSRGSGGSLVNEQFF.